This TCR beta chain stems from a study of cytomegalovirus exposure and HLA in healthy donors. Per the germline V gene, CDR1 is MNHEY and CDR2 is SMNVEV (reference sequence). V shed 2 bases and J shed 7 bases, with 8 bases lying between them. The CDR3 totals 12 residues. The data were produced by immunoSEQ multiplex PCR, yet TCRdb's version contains in-frame clones alone and is incomplete. The sample lists approximately 300,000 clones, around 87% seen once, with 1.2% in the top ten. The chain has TRBV27 and TRBJ2-5; no firm D call. The origin of this receptor is a woman aged 25 to 39 in good health and CMV-seropositive. Sequencing input: PBMCs. The CDR3 is CASSLGVGTQYF. Written as DNA, the CDR3 is TGTGCCAGCAGTTTAGGGGTGGGGACCCAGTACTTC.